Sequencing of this T cell receptor (beta chain) was carried out in a study of T-cell reconstitution after alpha-beta-depleted transplantation in children. The table lists this clonotype with a few counts. The V segment lost 3 bases and the J segment 0 bases; nucleotides outside the gene matches: 3. The CDR3 has 15 residues. Germline V gene lookup returns CDR1 SGHDT and CDR2 YYEEEE. During its preparation, the TCRbeta library received unique molecular identifiers. TCRdb itself ran the PCR reads through MiXCR, one entry per CDR3 protein. The repertoire holds almost 400,000 distinct CDR3 sequences, with roughly 21% as singletons.

The sequence was collected from a human donor who donated a stem cell graft to a child with acute myeloid leukemia. Here the sequenced sample was PBMCs from the stem cell graft donor, taken from the stem cell graft. The chain couples TRBV5-6 to TRBJ1-3; 7 nucleotides agree with TRBD1. The CDR3 protein is CASSWGQRSGNTIYF. CDR3 in DNA: TGTGCCAGCAGCTGGGGACAGCGCTCTGGAAACACCATATATTTT.